This passage covers 18 T cell receptor beta chains from one sample sequenced in a study of shared clonotypes between healthy human individuals. Here immunoSEQ multiplex PCR was the method, and the copy in TCRdb shows in-frame clones only, minus some. The sample consists of roughly 2.2 million clones, over 85% of them appearing once. Sequencing input: naive CD4+ T cells from PBMCs. Noted subset: CD45RA+ positively selected. The source is a man aged 18 to 30 in good health. Some clones in this sample may be carry-over from other donors' samples.

V and J are TRBV5-1 and TRBJ2-1; D is perhaps TRBD2 (7 bases). Germline V CDR1 and CDR2: SGHRS, YFSETQ. Trimming left V 3 bases short and J 7 bases short, with 20 bases between. The CDR3 consists of 16 residues. In nucleotides, the CDR3 is TGCGCCAGCAGCTCTCCGGGACATGGGAGGGGGAATGAGCAGTTCTTC. This encodes CASSSPGHGRGNEQFF.

This rearrangement joins TRBV2 to TRBJ2-6; D gene ambiguous. Germline V lookup: CDR1 SNHLY, CDR2 FYNNEI. The CDR3 totals 15 residues. The ends were cut back, 1 base at V and 2 bases at J, with 6 bases in the middle. The CDR3 here is CASSEEWAGANVLTF. The CDR3 DNA follows: TGTGCCAGCAGTGAAGAGTGGGCTGGGGCCAACGTCCTGACTTTC.

The J gene is TRBJ2-1, the V gene TRBV7-7; D is ambiguous. The CDR3 spans 13 residues. Germline CDR1 reads SSHAT; CDR2 reads FNYEAQ (reference sequence). The germline V and J ends were trimmed by 5 bases and 6 bases, with 11 bases remaining between them. CDR3 region: CASSRLMGNEQFF. The CDR3 DNA sequence: TGTGCCAGCAGCCGGCTCATGGGCAATGAGCAGTTCTTC.

The J gene is TRBJ2-3, the V gene TRBV9, with 9 nucleotides matching TRBD2. V shed 7 bases, J shed 3 bases, and the junction held 3 bases outside the gene matches. This CDR3 has 13 amino acids. The V gene's germline CDR1 is SGDLS and CDR2 YYNGEE. CDR3 nucleotide sequence: TGTGCCAGCGCTAGCGGGAAAACAGATACGCAGTATTTT. Residues: CASASGKTDTQYF.

Points on this clone: Other DNA sequences in the sample encode the same CDR3. This chain uses TRBV29-1 with TRBJ2-3; 9 bases are a match to TRBD2. Trimming took 4 bases from V and 2 from J; bases not matched to a gene: 7. CDR1 is SQVTM and CDR2 is ANQGSEA in the germline V gene. The CDR3 length is 15 residues. The CDR3 protein is CSVVWAGGPTDTQYF. CDR3 nucleotide sequence: TGCAGCGTTGTATGGGCGGGAGGGCCCACAGATACGCAGTATTTT.

The chain joins TRBV30 to TRBJ1-3; unclear D gene. The CDR3 sequence is 13 residues long. Germline CDR1 is GTSNPN and CDR2 is SVGIG (reference sequence). V lost 6 bases to trimming and J lost 0 bases, with 9 bases between them. CDR3 region: CACITASGNTIYF. CDR3 DNA sequence: TGTGCCTGTATAACAGCCTCTGGAAACACCATATATTTT.

The chain combines TRBV12-5 with TRBJ1-5; D gene ambiguous. The CDR3 length is 14 residues. V shed 1 base and J shed 7 bases, with 11 bases lying between them. CDR1 and CDR2 from the germline V gene are LGHNT and FRNRAP. DNA of the CDR3: TGTGCTAGTGGTTTGGGGACCCGAAGACAGCCCCAGCATTTT. It encodes CASGLGTRRQPQHF.

This chain links TRBV5-6 with TRBJ2-7; D is undetermined. Germline CDR1 SGHDT, CDR2 YYEEEE. With 0 bases removed from V and 3 bases from J, the gap between germline ends came to 13 bases. The CDR3 is 15 residues long. CDR3 sequence: CASSLGIAGDYEQYF. For the CDR3, the DNA is TGTGCCAGCAGCTTGGGAATTGCAGGTGACTACGAGCAGTACTTC.

The chain uses TRBV18 and TRBJ2-5; 11 bases are a match to TRBD1. Germline-derived CDR1 and CDR2 are KGHSH and LQKENI. CDR3 length: 15 amino acids. The junction had 5 bases not matched to a gene; V was cut back by 3 bases and J by 5 bases. CDR3 DNA: TGTGCCAGCTCACCTCGGACAGGGGGCTGGGAGACCCAGTACTTC. This translates into CASSPRTGGWETQYF. The entire variable domain, with the rest obtained from reference TRBV18 and TRBJ2-5, is as follows: NAGVMQNPRHLVRRRGQEARLRCSPMKGHSHVYWYRQLPEEGLKFMVYLQKENIIDESGMPKERFSAEFPKEGPSILRIQQVVRGDSAAYFCASSPRTGGWETQYFGPGTRLLVL.

In its sample, this clone was seen once. The rearrangement links TRBV19 to TRBJ1-2; no definite D call. This CDR3 has 13 amino acids. V was trimmed by 5 bases and J by 5 bases, leaving 12 bases between them. CDR1 is LNHDA and CDR2 is SQIVND in the germline V gene (reference sequence). CDR3 region: CASSPPDRYGYTF. CDR3 in DNA: TGTGCCAGTAGTCCTCCAGACCGTTATGGCTACACCTTC. Filled out from reference TRBV19 and TRBJ1-2, the complete variable domain reads DGGITQSPKYLFRKEGQNVTLSCEQNLNHDAMYWYRQDPGQGLRLIYYSQIVNDFQKGDIAEGYSVSREKKESFPLTVTSAQKNPTAFYLCASSPPDRYGYTFGSGTRLTVV.

This clone appeared a single time. The chain carries TRBV18 and TRBJ2-3, with D unresolved. This CDR3 is 12 amino acids long. From germline, CDR1 is KGHSH and CDR2 LQKENI. The germline V and J ends were trimmed by 5 bases and 14 bases, with 17 bases remaining between them. The CDR3 DNA sequence: TGTGCCAGCTCAAGTTCGCCCGCCCTGAGGTATTTT. Protein product: CASSSSPALRYF.

The chain uses TRBV28 and TRBJ1-3, with D unclear. CDR1 and CDR2 from the germline V gene are MDHEN and SYDVKM. V lost 5 bases and J 2 bases, leaving 10 bases between the germline ends. CDR3 size: 14 residues. CDR3 loop: CASSPGGTGNTIYF. The CDR3 DNA sequence: TGTGCCAGCAGTCCAGGAGGCACTGGAAACACCATATATTTT.

The DNA of the CDR3 is TGTGCCACAGAGAACAGGCGAAATTTCTATGGCTACACCTTC. It specifies CATENRRNFYGYTF. This rearrangement joins TRBV28 to TRBJ1-2; a possible D gene is TRBD1 (5 bases). In germline, CDR1 is MDHEN, CDR2 SYDVKM. The V and J ends lost 10 bases and 4 bases respectively, with 19 bases between them. The CDR3 length is 14 residues.

The chain uses TRBV2 and TRBJ1-2; D ambiguous. The germline gives CDR1 SNHLY, CDR2 FYNNEI. The CDR3 extends over 12 amino acids. Trimming cost V 9 bases and J 1 base, with 9 bases left between them. The CDR3 spells CARGDLNYGYTF. CDR3 coding DNA: TGTGCCAGAGGTGATCTTAACTATGGCTACACCTTC.

The rearrangement joins TRBV7-2 to TRBJ2-2; weak D call: TRBD1 (5 bases). Germline CDR1 reads SGHTA; CDR2 reads FQGNSA. The CDR3 has 16 amino acids. With 5 bases removed from V and 1 base from J, the gap between germline ends came to 14 bases. The CDR3 region has the DNA TGTGCCAGCAGCCCAATAGGGGCTGTGAACACCGGGGAGCTGTTTTTT. Translated, it gives CASSPIGAVNTGELFF.

This chain uses TRBV6-1 with TRBJ2-7; D possibly corresponds to TRBD2 (5 bases). CDR1 and CDR2 (germline): MNHNS, SASEGT. Trimming left V 4 bases short and J 1 base short, with 11 bases between. This CDR3 spans 14 amino acids. The CDR3 DNA reads as TGTGCCAGCAGTGTATCCCCGGGGTCCTACGAGCAGTACTTC. Residues: CASSVSPGSYEQYF.

This chain joins TRBV5-1 and TRBJ2-7; either TRBD1 or TRBD2 may supply D (6 bases each). The CDR3 is 14 amino acids. V gave up 3 bases and J gave up 6 bases, with 16 bases separating them. Germline V gene lookup returns CDR1 SGHRS and CDR2 YFSETQ. Here the CDR3 reads CASSWGAGESEQYF. DNA of the CDR3: TGCGCCAGCAGCTGGGGGGCAGGGGAGAGCGAGCAGTACTTC.

This chain joins TRBV29-1 and TRBJ2-5; the D is unclear. Germline CDR1 is SQVTM and CDR2 is ANQGSEA. Between the trimmed V and J ends, which lost 3 bases and 10 bases, there was a span of 9 bases. The CDR3 runs 10 residues. Written as DNA, the CDR3 is TGCAGCGTTGAGCGGTCAGTCCAGTACTTC. Its translation: CSVERSVQYF.